There are many counts of the clone carrying this TCR beta chain. As yet, its antigen is unknown. Template-switching 5'RACE yielded the TCR cDNA; a universal primer site and UMIs were added in the process. One entry per CDR3 protein, called by TCRdb with MiXCR from the 5' RACE reads. The table records roughly 310,000 distinct CDR3 sequences, over 8% of them present only once. These data originate in a study of T cells after yellow fever vaccination. V lost 7 bases to trimming and J lost 9 bases; unmatched junction nucleotides: 9. The CDR3 runs to 15 residues. The study's findings and limits: After the booster, 95% to 98% of CD4 and approximately 87% of CD8 primary-response clones were re-detected. Peaking on day 5 versus 15, the secondary response was faster but weaker.

The chain employs TRBV12-3 or TRBV12-4 and TRBJ1-6; 10 bases fit TRBD1. The sample in question was PBMCs, obtained on the day of the first yellow fever vaccination. This clonotype was obtained from a man younger than 30 who received the YFV17D yellow fever vaccine. CDR3 in amino acids: CASTLDGTGASPLHF. DNA of the CDR3: TGTGCCAGCACCTTAGACGGGACAGGGGCTTCACCCCTCCACTTT.